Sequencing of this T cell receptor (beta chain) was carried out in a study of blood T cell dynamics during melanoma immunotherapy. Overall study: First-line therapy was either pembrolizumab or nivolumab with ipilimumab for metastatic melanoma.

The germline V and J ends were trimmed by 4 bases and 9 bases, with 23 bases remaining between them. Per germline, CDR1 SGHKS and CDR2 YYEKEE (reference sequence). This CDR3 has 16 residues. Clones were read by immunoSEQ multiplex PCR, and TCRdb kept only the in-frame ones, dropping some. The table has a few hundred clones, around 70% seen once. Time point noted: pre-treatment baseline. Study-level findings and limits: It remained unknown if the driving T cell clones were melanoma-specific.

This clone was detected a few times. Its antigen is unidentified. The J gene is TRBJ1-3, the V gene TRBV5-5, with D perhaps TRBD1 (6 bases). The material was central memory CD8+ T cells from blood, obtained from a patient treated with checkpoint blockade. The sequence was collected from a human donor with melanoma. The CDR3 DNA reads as TGTGCCAGCAGCCCCACCGAAAGACAGGCGGGCGGCACCATATATTTT. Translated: CASSPTERQAGGTIYF. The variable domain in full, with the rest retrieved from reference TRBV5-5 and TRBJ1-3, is DAGVTQSPTHLIKTRGQQVTLRCSPISGHKSVSWYQQVLGQGPQFIFQYYEKEERGRGNFPDRFSARQFPNYSSELNVNALLLGDSALYLCASSPTERQAGGTIYFGEGSWLTVV.